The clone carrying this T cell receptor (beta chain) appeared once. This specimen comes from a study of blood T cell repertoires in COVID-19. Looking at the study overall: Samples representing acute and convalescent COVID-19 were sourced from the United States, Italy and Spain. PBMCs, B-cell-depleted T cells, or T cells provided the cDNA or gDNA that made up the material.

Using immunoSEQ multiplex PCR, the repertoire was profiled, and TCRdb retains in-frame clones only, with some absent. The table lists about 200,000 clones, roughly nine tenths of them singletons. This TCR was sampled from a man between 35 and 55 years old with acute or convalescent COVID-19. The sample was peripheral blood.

The CDR3 region is CASSSLAGGLYNEQFF. As DNA, the CDR3 is TGCGCCAGCAGCTCGTTAGCGGGGGGGCTCTACAATGAGCAGTTCTTC. This chain connects TRBV5-1 to TRBJ2-1; 11 bases match TRBD2. V shed 3 bases, J shed 3 bases, and the junction held 5 bases outside the gene matches. This CDR3 is 16 amino acids long. Looked up from germline, CDR1 is SGHRS and CDR2 is YFSETQ. The full variable domain, in which reference TRBV5-1 and TRBJ2-1 provide the parts outside the CDR3, is KAGVTQTPRYLIKTRGQQVTLSCSPISGHRSVSWYQQTPGQGLQFLFEYFSETQRNKGNFPGRFSGRQFSNSRSEMNVSTLELGDSALYLCASSSLAGGLYNEQFFGPGTRLTVL.